This record looks at one TCR beta chain sequence and its context. The data are from a study of T cell responses to AZD1222 COVID-19 vaccine. Libraries were prepared by immunoSEQ multiplex PCR; TCRdb keeps only in-frame clonotypes and omits some of them. This table holds around 140,000 clones, 80% to 95% found once. This receptor was obtained from an adult who received the AZD1222 COVID-19 vaccine. Sequenced here: peripheral blood, sampled 28 days after the second AZD1222 dose.

The chain's CDR3 is CASSPREGSYEQYF. The CDR3, as DNA: TGTGCCAGCTCACCCCGGGAGGGGAGCTACGAGCAGTACTTC. The chain carries TRBV18 and TRBJ2-7, with 8 bases lining up with TRBD2. There are 14 residues in the CDR3. The V segment lost 3 bases and the J segment 3 bases; nucleotides outside the gene matches: 4. Germline V gene lookup returns CDR1 KGHSH and CDR2 LQKENI.